Presented here are 8 T cell receptor beta chains from one specimen sequenced in a study of blood T cell repertoires in COVID-19. Only in-frame clones appear in the TCRdb table, and some are missing; sequencing was by immunoSEQ multiplex PCR. The sample yields roughly 380,000 clones, about 90% seen once. The sample comprised PBMCs or T cells enriched from blood (not recorded which). These receptor sequences come from a woman in her twenties or thirties who had recovered from COVID-19.

The chain has TRBV7-8 and TRBJ2-5; tentatively, D is TRBD1 (6 bases). Germline-derived CDR1 and CDR2 are SGHVS and FQNEAQ. V lost 4 bases and J 5 bases, leaving 14 bases between the germline ends. The CDR3 totals 14 residues. The CDR3 sequence is CASSSRTAEETQYF. The CDR3, as DNA: TGTGCCAGCAGCTCCCGGACAGCGGAGGAGACCCAGTACTTC. Full variable domain (outside the CDR3, taken from reference TRBV7-8 and TRBJ2-5): GAGVSQSPRYKVAKRGQDVALRCDPISGHVSLFWYQQALGQGPEFLTYFQNEAQLDKSGLPSDRFFAERPEGSVSTLKIQRTQQEDSAVYLCASSSRTAEETQYFGPGTRLLVL.

The CDR3 DNA reads TGTGCCAGCAGTCCGGACCTGACAGTCTCTGGGGCCAACGTCCTGACTTTC. It codes for CASSPDLTVSGANVLTF. The gene calls are TRBV27 and TRBJ2-6; maybe TRBD1 (5 bases). V was pared by 5 bases and J by 0 bases, with 14 bases between. The germline CDR1 and CDR2 sequences are MNHEY and SMNVEV (reference sequence). The CDR3 is 17 residues long.

The V and J genes are TRBV6-5 and TRBJ1-2; 9 bases match TRBD1. This CDR3 has 14 residues. In germline, CDR1 is MNHEY, CDR2 SVGAGI. Trimming at V came to 8 bases and at J to 4 bases, leaving 8 bases not matched to a gene. CDR3 DNA: TGTGCCAGCGCTGACCGGGACAGGGTCTATGGCTACACCTTC. Amino acids: CASADRDRVYGYTF.

The chain combines TRBV3-1 (or the pseudogene TRBV3-2) with TRBJ2-2; the D is unclear. V shed 0 bases and J shed 6 bases, with 8 bases lying between them. The CDR3 has 14 amino acids. Germline V lookup: CDR1 LGHDT, CDR2 YNNKEL (reference sequence). The CDR3 nucleotides read TGTGCCAGCAGCCAAGATCGAGGAGCCGGGGAGCTGTTTTTT. This codes for CASSQDRGAGELFF.

The chain couples TRBV7-9 to TRBJ1-1; a possible D gene is TRBD1 (5 bases). Germline assignment: CDR1 SEHNR and CDR2 FQNEAQ (reference sequence). This CDR3 has 14 residues. V lost 5 bases to trimming and J lost 4 bases, with 14 bases between them. CDR3 DNA sequence: TGTGCCAGCAGCCTTCAACTGGGGGGCACTGAAGCTTTCTTT. Translation gives CASSLQLGGTEAFF. The complete variable domain, with remaining parts taken from reference TRBV7-9 and TRBJ1-1, reads DTGVSQNPRHKITKRGQNVTFRCDPISEHNRLYWYRQTLGQGPEFLTYFQNEAQLEKSRLLSDRFSAERPKGSFSTLEIQRTEQGDSAMYLCASSLQLGGTEAFFGQGTRLTVV.

This rearrangement joins TRBV5-1 to TRBJ1-1; D is unclear. Germline values: CDR1 SGHRS, CDR2 YFSETQ. Trimming removed 0 bases from V and 1 base from J, with 7 bases in between. The CDR3 spans 14 residues. CDR3 nucleotides: TGCGCCAGCAGCTTGGGGCGGGCGAACACTGAAGCTTTCTTT. Its protein is CASSLGRANTEAFF.

This clone showed up just once. The genes are TRBV11-2 and TRBJ2-7, with 8 positions matching TRBD1. The V and J ends lost 0 bases and 0 bases, in that order; junction bases with no gene match: 4. CDR1 is SGHAT and CDR2 is FQNNGV in the germline V gene. The CDR3 consists of 16 residues. The CDR3, as DNA: TGTGCCAGCAGCTTAGAGGGGACAGGCTTCTCCTACGAGCAGTACTTC. It encodes CASSLEGTGFSYEQYF. Supplemented by reference TRBV11-2 and TRBJ2-7, the full variable domain reads EAGVAQSPRYKIIEKRQSVAFWCNPISGHATLYWYQQILGQGPKLLIQFQNNGVVDDSQLPKDRFSAERLKGVDSTLKIQPAKLEDSAVYLCASSLEGTGFSYEQYFGPGTRLTVT.

This chain uses TRBV19 with TRBJ2-3; 9 bases map to TRBD1. The germline V gene has CDR1 LNHDA and CDR2 SQIVND (reference sequence). This CDR3 is 15 amino acids long. Trimming removed 3 bases from V and 4 bases from J; junction bases left unmatched: 5. DNA for the CDR3: TGTGCCAGTAGTATCCGAACAGGGGGCGCAGATACGCAGTATTTT. Translated: CASSIRTGGADTQYF.